The 3 T cell receptor beta chains listed next were all sequenced from one sample in a study of T cell responses to AZD1222 COVID-19 vaccine. Here immunoSEQ multiplex PCR was the method, and the copy in TCRdb shows in-frame clones only, minus some. The sample consists of about 160,000 clones, about 90% of them appearing once. The sample consisted of peripheral blood, taken on day 0 of AZD1222 vaccination. These receptors all come from an adult in good health.

Comment on this clone: This CDR3 is also generated by other DNA sequences in the sample. V is TRBV20-1 and J is TRBJ2-7, with D unclear. This CDR3 is 11 amino acids long. Germline V CDR1 and CDR2: DFQATT, SNEGSKA (reference sequence). Trimming pared 5 bases from V and 4 bases from J, leaving 9 bases between. CDR3 sequence: CSASDEYEQYF. CDR3 bases: TGCAGTGCTTCCGACGAATACGAGCAGTACTTC.

The J gene is TRBJ1-5, the V gene TRBV9; D might be TRBD1 (6 bases). In germline, CDR1 is SGDLS, CDR2 YYNGEE. V was cut by 3 bases and J by 6 bases, with 13 bases left in between. This CDR3 is built from 14 residues. CDR3 bases: TGTGCCAGCAGCGCCGGGGGCGAGGTTCAGCCCCAGCATTTT. It codes for CASSAGGEVQPQHF.

The gene calls are TRBV30 and TRBJ1-1; TRBD1 might be the D (5 bases). The CDR3 contains 11 residues. CDR1 and CDR2 from the germline V gene are GTSNPN and SVGIG (reference sequence). Deletions cut 4 bases from V and 6 bases from J, with 9 bases between. Written as DNA, the CDR3 is TGTGCCTGGACACGGGGCTCTGAAGCTTTCTTT. Residues: CAWTRGSEAFF.